One sample yielded the 26 T cell receptor beta chains listed below, sequenced in a study of neurological immune-mediated disorders. TCRdb ran MiXCR on the 5' RACE reads and lists one entry per CDR3 protein. The sample has 66,000 or so distinct CDR3 sequences; about 4.9% are singletons. Material: PBMCs. The receptors were gathered from a man aged 30 to 39 with multiple sclerosis.

This chain links TRBV6-6 with TRBJ1-2; 9 bases fit TRBD1. The CDR3 consists of 18 residues. Germline loops: CDR1 MNHNY, CDR2 SVGAGI (reference sequence). V lost 6 bases, J lost 0 bases, and 14 bases stayed unmatched. As DNA, the CDR3 is TGTGCCAGCAGCTCCCTCACAGGGGGCAGGGGAGCTAACTATGGCTACACCTTC. It translates to CASSSLTGGRGANYGYTF.

This clonotype was picked up many times. The chain joins TRBV14 to TRBJ2-5, with D possibly being TRBD2 (6 bases). Germline V gene lookup returns CDR1 SGHDN and CDR2 FVKESK. V lost 5 bases and J lost 5, with 6 bases in between. CDR3 size: 11 residues. CDR3: CASSAGETQYF. The CDR3 bases are TGTGCCAGCAGCGCGGGGGAGACCCAGTACTTC.

This clonotype was picked up many times. This chain uses TRBV20-1 with TRBJ2-5, with no clear D. Germline V gene sequence: CDR1 DFQATT, CDR2 SNEGSKA (reference sequence). V lost 6 bases, J lost 5 bases, and 16 bases lay in between. This CDR3 comprises 13 residues. The CDR3 nucleotides read TGCAGTGCCGATCGACCTAATCGGGAGACCCAGTACTTC. It is translated as CSADRPNRETQYF.

This clonotype was detected many times. This chain links TRBV6-6 with TRBJ2-5, with D possibly being TRBD1 (7 bases). The CDR3 extends over 13 amino acids. V lost 4 bases to trimming and J lost 5 bases, with 11 bases between them. Germline-derived CDR1 and CDR2 are MNHNY and SVGAGI (reference sequence). CDR3 sequence reads: CASSSQGTETQYF. CDR3 nucleotide sequence: TGTGCCAGCAGTTCACAGGGGACTGAGACCCAGTACTTC.

In its sample, this clonotype was seen many times. J is TRBJ2-3 and V is TRBV20-1; D uncertain. The germline V gene has CDR1 DFQATT and CDR2 SNEGSKA (reference sequence). This CDR3 spans 13 amino acids. Trimming took off 3 bases at V and 2 bases at J, with 9 bases between the two ends. CDR3 in amino acids: CSASPGLTDTQYF. Here the CDR3 DNA reads TGCAGTGCTAGCCCCGGCCTCACAGATACGCAGTATTTT.

Of note for this clonotype: A much larger clone is a single base away; this may be a read error. This chain uses TRBV20-1 with TRBJ2-7; D possibly corresponds to TRBD1 (5 bases). V was trimmed by 3 bases and J by 6 bases, leaving 15 bases between them. The CDR3 spans 13 residues. Germline V gives CDR1 DFQATT, CDR2 SNEGSKA (reference sequence). The CDR3: CSASKTERGEQYF. DNA for the CDR3: TGCAGTGCTAGTAAGACAGAAAGAGGCGAGCAGTACTTC.

This clonotype was recorded at least ten times. The chain has TRBV5-6 and TRBJ2-3; D is uncertain. The germline gives CDR1 SGHDT, CDR2 YYEEEE. V dropped 3 bases and J dropped 7 bases, with 9 bases sitting between them. This CDR3 is built from 12 residues. The CDR3 DNA reads as TGTGCCAGCAGCTGGGTGGGGAATACGCAGTATTTT. It codes for CASSWVGNTQYF.

The table lists this clonotype with many counts. The chain joins TRBV7-9 to TRBJ1-1; unclear D gene. This CDR3 is 16 amino acids long. Germline CDR1 reads SEHNR; CDR2 reads FQNEAQ (reference sequence). V gave up 7 bases and J gave up 5 bases, with 23 bases separating them. CDR3 sequence: CASINPATTMGTEAFF. In DNA, the CDR3 is TGTGCCAGCATCAACCCGGCTACCACGATGGGGACTGAAGCTTTCTTT.

Only a few counts were recorded for this clonotype. The rearrangement links TRBV6-5 to TRBJ2-7, with D perhaps TRBD1 or TRBD2 (5 bases each). In germline, CDR1 is MNHEY, CDR2 SVGAGI. Trimming removed 6 bases from V and 3 bases from J, with 15 bases in between. This CDR3 contains 14 residues. As DNA, the CDR3 is TGTGCCAGCAGCCACCGGGGCCCGGTCTACGAGCAGTACTTC. As protein: CASSHRGPVYEQYF.

Ten or more counts support this clonotype. The chain employs TRBV9 and TRBJ2-2; D is unresolved. Trimming removed 1 base from V and 6 bases from J, with 10 bases in between. The CDR3 extends over 14 amino acids. Germline V gene lookup returns CDR1 SGDLS and CDR2 YYNGEE. Here the CDR3 DNA reads TGTGCCAGCAGCGTAAGGGCTCCCCCCGGGGAGCTGTTTTTT. This sequence encodes CASSVRAPPGELFF.

The sample holds many counts of this clonotype. This chain joins TRBV10-2 and TRBJ2-1, with TRBD2 matching 11 bases. Germline V gives CDR1 WSHSY, CDR2 SAAADI. After removal of 5 bases from V and 8 bases from J, the junction contained 5 bases not matched to a gene. This CDR3 is 14 amino acids long. CDR3: CASSHSGGADEQFF. CDR3 nucleotides: TGCGCCAGCAGTCATAGCGGGGGGGCGGATGAGCAGTTCTTC.

This clonotype was detected ten times or more. The rearrangement joins TRBV5-1 to TRBJ2-5; D not certain. This CDR3 contains 13 residues. V was trimmed by 4 bases and J by 4 bases, leaving 11 bases between them. Germline values: CDR1 SGHRS, CDR2 YFSETQ. The DNA for the CDR3 is TGCGCCAGCAGCATACCAGGCGGAGAGACCCAGTACTTC. Protein sequence: CASSIPGGETQYF.

This clonotype has at least ten counts. This chain uses TRBV5-1 with TRBJ2-1; a possible D gene is TRBD1 (5 bases). Trimming left V 0 bases short and J 4 bases short, with 8 bases between. The CDR3 runs 14 residues. Germline CDR1 and CDR2: SGHRS and YFSETQ. The CDR3 spells CASSLGDSYNEQFF. CDR3 in DNA: TGCGCCAGCAGCTTGGGCGACAGTTACAATGAGCAGTTCTTC.

This clonotype has a count of ten or more. J is TRBJ2-1 and V is TRBV5-8; 7 bases line up with TRBD2. V lost 2 bases to trimming and J lost 15 bases; unmatched junction nucleotides: 8. This CDR3 is built from 12 residues. CDR1 is SGHTS and CDR2 is YDEGEE in the germline V gene. This chain's CDR3 is CASSFYPAGVFF. CDR3 DNA: TGTGCCAGCAGCTTTTATCCCGCGGGGGTGTTCTTC.

Many counts were recorded for this clonotype. V gene TRBV2 combines with J gene TRBJ2-7; D is uncertain. The ends were cut back, 3 bases at V and 1 base at J, with 7 bases in the middle. Germline-derived CDR1 and CDR2 are SNHLY and FYNNEI. The CDR3 is 13 residues long. The CDR3 loop is CASSERSSYEQYF. The CDR3 DNA reads as TGTGCCAGCAGTGAGCGGAGTTCCTACGAGCAGTACTTC.

This clonotype was picked up many times. The gene calls are TRBV4-2 and TRBJ2-3; 16 bases are shared with TRBD2. The CDR3 length is 19 residues. Trimming at V came to 4 bases and at J to 2 bases, leaving 9 bases not matched to a gene. Germline V CDR1 and CDR2: LGHNA, YNFKEQ. CDR3 loop: CASSPLGLAGGPSTDTQYF. The CDR3 DNA reads as TGTGCCAGCAGCCCCCTGGGACTAGCGGGGGGGCCGTCCACAGATACGCAGTATTTT.

J is TRBJ1-6 and V is TRBV5-1; 8 nucleotides agree with TRBD1. J gave up 6 bases and V 1 base, and 3 bases lay outside the gene matches. Germline CDR1 and CDR2: SGHRS and YFSETQ. CDR3 length equals 15 residues. The CDR3 sequence is CASSLLTGANSPLHF. Here the CDR3 DNA reads TGCGCCAGCAGCTTGCTGACAGGGGCTAATTCACCCCTCCACTTT.

J is TRBJ1-5 and V is TRBV20-1, with D possibly TRBD1 on 5 matching bases. Germline values: CDR1 DFQATT, CDR2 SNEGSKA (reference sequence). V was clipped by 3 bases and J by 0 bases, with 9 bases between them. The CDR3 totals 14 residues. The CDR3 nucleotides are TGCAGTGCTAGGGGGACTGATAGCAATCAGCCCCAGCATTTT. Protein: CSARGTDSNQPQHF.

This clonotype was counted many times. V usage is TRBV3-1 and J usage is TRBJ1-2; TRBD1 aligns across 10 bases. Germline CDR1 reads LGHDT; CDR2 reads YNNKEL (reference sequence). Trimming at V came to 0 bases and at J to 8 bases, leaving 6 bases not matched to a gene. This CDR3 has 15 residues. CDR3 sequence (DNA): TGTGCCAGCAGCCAAGAGTTGGGGACAGGGGTCGGCTACACCTTC. This encodes CASSQELGTGVGYTF.

This clonotype was observed a handful of times. J is TRBJ1-1 and V is TRBV20-1; tentatively, D is TRBD1 (6 bases). This CDR3 has 16 residues. V dropped 1 base and J dropped 2 bases, with 17 bases sitting between them. Germline lookup yields CDR1 DFQATT and CDR2 SNEGSKA (reference sequence). For the CDR3, the DNA is TGCAGTGCTAGAGGGCAGGGGACGCTCCATAACACTGAAGCTTTCTTT. It encodes CSARGQGTLHNTEAFF.

This clonotype was seen ten or more times. The rearrangement links TRBV7-9 to TRBJ1-2; D is unresolved. V was shortened by 5 bases and J by 7 bases, with 14 bases between the two germline ends. The CDR3 extends over 13 amino acids. From germline, CDR1 is SEHNR and CDR2 FQNEAQ (reference sequence). This CDR3 reads CASSLTGARGYTF. The CDR3, as DNA: TGTGCCAGCAGCCTAACGGGCGCTCGTGGCTACACCTTC.

There are many counts of this clonotype. CDR3 amino acids: CASTRFRDTDTQYF. CDR3 nucleotides: TGTGCCAGCACCCGGTTCAGGGACACAGATACGCAGTATTTT. The chain links TRBV7-6 to TRBJ2-3, with D tentatively TRBD1 (5 bases). Trimming removed 7 bases from V and 2 bases from J, with 13 bases in between. The CDR3 spans 14 residues. Germline lookup yields CDR1 SGHVS and CDR2 FNYEAQ.

Note on this clonotype: A clone one base away is much larger, so this may be a read error. The gene calls are TRBV2 and TRBJ2-5; the D is unclear. Trimming stripped 10 bases from V and 5 bases from J, with 8 bases between. The CDR3 extends over 10 amino acids. CDR1 SNHLY and CDR2 FYNNEI come from the germline V gene. This CDR3 is CAMSGETQYF. The CDR3 nucleotides are TGTGCCATGTCCGGTGAGACCCAGTACTTC.

This clonotype was detected many times. The CDR3 DNA sequence: TGCAGTGCTAGGGGTGACTTTTTAGGTAGCACTGAAGCTTTCTTT. Encoded protein: CSARGDFLGSTEAFF. The chain is built from TRBV20-1 and TRBJ1-1; D gene ambiguous. This CDR3 is 15 amino acids long. The germline V gene encodes CDR1 DFQATT and CDR2 SNEGSKA (reference sequence). Trimming took 3 bases from V and 4 from J, leaving 18 bases between them.

This clonotype has more than one count but fewer than ten. The chain combines TRBV6-5 with TRBJ1-3; no firm D call. Trimming removed 0 bases from V and 0 bases from J, with 6 bases in between. This CDR3 spans 15 amino acids. Germline V gene sequence: CDR1 MNHEY, CDR2 SVGAGI. CDR3 DNA: TGTGCCAGCAGTTACTCCCTCCTCTCTGGAAACACCATATATTTT. As protein: CASSYSLLSGNTIYF.

This clonotype was recorded many times. The V call is TRBV7-9, the J call TRBJ1-1; D is perhaps TRBD1 (5 bases). Germline V gene lookup returns CDR1 SEHNR and CDR2 FQNEAQ (reference sequence). The CDR3 extends over 15 amino acids. Trimming stripped 5 bases from V and 4 bases from J, with 17 bases between. Here the CDR3 reads CASSLGMGQSTEAFF. CDR3 nucleotides: TGTGCCAGCAGCCTAGGGATGGGGCAAAGCACTGAAGCTTTCTTT.